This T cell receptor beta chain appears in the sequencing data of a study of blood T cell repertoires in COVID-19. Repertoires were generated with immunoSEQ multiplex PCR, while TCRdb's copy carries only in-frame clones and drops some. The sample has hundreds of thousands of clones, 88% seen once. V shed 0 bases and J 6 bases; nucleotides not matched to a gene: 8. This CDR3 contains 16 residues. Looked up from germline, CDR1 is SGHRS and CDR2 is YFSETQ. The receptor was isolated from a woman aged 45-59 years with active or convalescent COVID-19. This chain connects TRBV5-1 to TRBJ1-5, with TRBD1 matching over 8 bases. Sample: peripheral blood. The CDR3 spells CASSLDATGVGQPQHF. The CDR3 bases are TGCGCCAGCAGCTTGGACGCGACAGGGGTTGGTCAGCCCCAGCATTTT.